What follows is one T cell receptor (beta chain) and its context. Study processing details: Amplified reference gene primers provided the basis for estimating nucleated cell counts. Sequencing used immunoSEQ multiplex PCR; TCRdb keeps in-frame clones, though not all of them. That table is the source of V, J and clone size, and D and trimming were worked out from the DNA. The table lists a few hundred thousand clones, around 92% of them singletons, with less than 9.5% in the top ten. V shed 2 bases, J shed 0 bases, and the junction held 4 bases outside the gene matches. The CDR3 runs 15 residues. The V gene's germline CDR1 is MDHEN and CDR2 SYDVKM. The data originate from a study of blood T cell repertoires in COVID-19. Overall study context: Nucleic acid was either cDNA or gDNA, and it came from T cells, B-cell-depleted T cells, or PBMCs.

This clonotype was sampled from a woman aged 25 to 39 who had recovered from COVID-19. The J gene is TRBJ2-7, the V gene TRBV28, with 7 bases aligning to TRBD2. Sample: PBMCs or T cells enriched from blood (not recorded which). As DNA, the CDR3 is TGTGCCAGCAGTTTAGGGGGGGAGCTCTCCTACGAGCAGTACTTC. Its protein is CASSLGGELSYEQYF.